This is a list of T cell receptor beta chains from one sample in a study of tumor-infiltrating lymphocytes in oesophageal squamous cell carcinoma. MiXCR, applied by TCRdb to the PCR reads, yields one record per CDR3 protein. The sample shows about 12,000 distinct CDR3 sequences, 50% to 60% of them seen only once. Source material: esophageal tumor tissue. These receptors were obtained from a female donor with esophageal squamous cell carcinoma. Both conserved end residues are part of each CDR3. D genes are given only for firm matches.

D gene,V gene,J gene,CDR3 protein
.,TRBV12-3/TRBV12-4,TRBJ2-1,CASSLGVNSYNEQFF
.,TRBV7-3,TRBJ2-1,CASSPREAEGDEQFF
.,TRBV7-3,TRBJ2-5,CASSLQGDETQYF
.,TRBV7-9,.,CAIKRTASNTGELFF
.,TRBV18,TRBJ1-1,CASSPVRIQGTEAFF
TRBD2,TRBV7-2,.,CASSLGTSGRGYEQYF
.,TRBV7-2,TRBJ1-1,CASSLSVGQGNTEAFF
TRBD1,TRBV7-9,TRBJ2-7,CASSSVRTGGSYEQYF
TRBD2,TRBV28,TRBJ2-1,CASSWGLAGVGEQFF
TRBD2,TRBV7-3,TRBJ2-1,CASSSGTSGRNEQFF
.,TRBV7-8,.,CASSLDGDRVWGGYIGNIQYF
TRBD1,TRBV6-4,.,CASSGNRGHEQYF
TRBD1,TRBV7-9,TRBJ1-2,CASGQGGNYGYTF
TRBD1,TRBV6-1,TRBJ2-1,CASSGTGSPNEQFF
TRBD2,TRBV9,TRBJ2-1,CASSVGLAYEQFF
TRBD1,TRBV7-3,.,CASSADRFSYEQYF
TRBD2,TRBV6-1,.,CASSEALLPGRGGNEQFF
TRBD2,TRBV6-2/TRBV6-3,TRBJ2-1,CASSYKAGATSYNEQFF
TRBD1,TRBV6-1,TRBJ2-3,CASSRTGSTDTQYF
.,TRBV28,TRBJ1-1,CASSLSFRDTEAFF
.,TRBV12-3/TRBV12-4,TRBJ1-2,CASSQMGGYGYTF
TRBD2,TRBV7-6,TRBJ2-1,CASSRRTSGGAVEQFF
TRBD1,TRBV12-3/TRBV12-4,TRBJ2-7,CASSSTGVTYEQYF
TRBD2,TRBV19,TRBJ2-1,CASSFFRTSGTASYNEQFF
TRBD2,TRBV7-3,TRBJ2-1,CASSLTGTSGRYSHNEQFF
TRBD2,TRBV7-2,TRBJ2-4,CASSSTTSGAKNIQYF
.,TRBV5-5,TRBJ1-6,CANSSVRTSYEQYF
.,TRBV10-3,TRBJ2-6,CAISESGDRELWLHLRF
.,TRBV25-1,TRBJ2-5,CASNMGSAETQYF
TRBD2,TRBV6-6,TRBJ2-3,CASSYSGGPGELYF
.,TRBV12-3/TRBV12-4,TRBJ2-7,CASSLSDEQYF
TRBD1,TRBV28,TRBJ1-2,CASSEGTASYGYTF
.,TRBV7-2,TRBJ2-3,CASSLAQRNLAGATDTQYF
.,TRBV7-6,.,CASRLRGDSYEQYF
.,TRBV27,TRBJ2-3,CASSLGGLAMGLTQYF